The clone carrying this T cell receptor (beta chain) was seen at least ten times. What it binds is not known. Germline DNA was also extracted, and blood RNA derived from unsorted whole blood. With a constant-region primer, TCR beta cDNA was made from about 0.55 ug of total RNA. Three rounds of nested multiplex PCR with slightly modified ARM-PCR produced TCR beta libraries. Investigators reported that the first two PCR rounds, at about 11 cycles each, used TRBV1-TRBV30 forward primers with a C-beta reverse primer. Each CDR3 protein gets one entry after TCRdb re-called the multiplex PCR reads with MiXCR. The sample shows fewer than 350,000 distinct CDR3 sequences, approximately 65% of them seen only once. The CDR3 has 15 amino acids. Deletions cut 1 base from V and 0 bases from J, with 4 bases between. Germline CDR1 is LGHNT and CDR2 is FRNRAP. The data are from a study of tumor-infiltrating lymphocytes in primary liver carcinoma.

Study-wide results and caveats: The overlap of tumor-adjacent and tumor-blood pairs was smaller than that of tumor region pairs.

Sequencing was performed on peripheral blood. The V gene is TRBV12-5, the J gene TRBJ2-6, with D uncertain. This receptor was identified in a man between 40 and 49 years old with primary liver carcinoma and hepatitis B virus infection. CDR3 sequence: CASGLGDSGANVLTF. CDR3 in DNA: TGTGCTAGTGGTTTGGGGGACTCTGGGGCCAACGTCCTGACTTTC.